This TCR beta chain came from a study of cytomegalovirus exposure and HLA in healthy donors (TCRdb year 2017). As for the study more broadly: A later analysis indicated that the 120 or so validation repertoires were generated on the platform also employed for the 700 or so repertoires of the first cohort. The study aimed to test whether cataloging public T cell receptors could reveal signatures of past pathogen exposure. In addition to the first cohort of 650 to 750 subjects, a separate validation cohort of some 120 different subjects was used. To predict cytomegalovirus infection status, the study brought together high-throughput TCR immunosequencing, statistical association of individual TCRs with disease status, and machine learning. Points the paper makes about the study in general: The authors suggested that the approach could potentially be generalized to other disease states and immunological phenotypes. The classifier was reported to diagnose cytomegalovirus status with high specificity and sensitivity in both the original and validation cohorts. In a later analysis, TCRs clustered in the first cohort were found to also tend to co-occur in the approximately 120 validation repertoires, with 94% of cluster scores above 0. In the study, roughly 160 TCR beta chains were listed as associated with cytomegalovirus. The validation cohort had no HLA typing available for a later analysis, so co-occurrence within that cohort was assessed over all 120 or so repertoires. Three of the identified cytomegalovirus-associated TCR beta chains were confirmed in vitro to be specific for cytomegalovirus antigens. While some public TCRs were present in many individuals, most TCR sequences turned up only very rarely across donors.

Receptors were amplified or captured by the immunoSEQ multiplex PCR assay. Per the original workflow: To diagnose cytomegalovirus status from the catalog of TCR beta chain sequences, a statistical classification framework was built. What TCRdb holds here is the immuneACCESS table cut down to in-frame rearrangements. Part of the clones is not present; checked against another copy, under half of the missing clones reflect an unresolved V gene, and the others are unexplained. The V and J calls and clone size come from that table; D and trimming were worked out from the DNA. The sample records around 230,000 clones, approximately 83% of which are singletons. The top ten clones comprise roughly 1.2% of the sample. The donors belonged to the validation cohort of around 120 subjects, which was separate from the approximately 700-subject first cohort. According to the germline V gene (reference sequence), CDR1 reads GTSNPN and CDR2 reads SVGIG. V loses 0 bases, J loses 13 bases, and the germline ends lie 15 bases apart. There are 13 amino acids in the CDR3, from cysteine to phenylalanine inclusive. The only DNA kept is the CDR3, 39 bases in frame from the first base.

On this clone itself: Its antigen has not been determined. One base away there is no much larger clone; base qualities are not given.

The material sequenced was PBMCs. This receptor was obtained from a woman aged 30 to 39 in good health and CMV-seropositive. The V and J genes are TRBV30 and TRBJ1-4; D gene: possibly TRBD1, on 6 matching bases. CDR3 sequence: CAWSVWQGRRLFF. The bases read TGTGCCTGGAGTGTCTGGCAGGGGCGCAGACTGTTTTTT.